This T cell receptor beta chain was captured by sequencing in a study of T cell repertoires in cytomegalovirus infection. Study background: HLA-B-restricted CMV epitopes that are well studied, plus recently identified HLA-C-restricted ones, were used by the study. In public TCR beta signatures, there were indications of both CMV infection and matching HLA type.

TCRdb ran MiXCR on the reads and lists one entry per CDR3 protein. The profile shows fewer than 1,000,000 distinct CDR3 sequences, 30% to 40% of them singletons. Of note for this clonotype: Its antigen is still unknown.

The input for sequencing was cultured CD8+ T cells from PBMCs, taken from culture after CMV antigen stimulation. The TCR originated in a human donor in good health (CMV status not recorded). Some clones in this sample may be carry-over from other donors' samples.

CDR3 coding DNA: TGTGCCAGCAGCTACTTTTCCGGGACAGGGGGCACTGAAGCTTTCTTT. It codes for CASSYFSGTGGTEAFF. The chain employs TRBV7-6 and TRBJ1-1; TRBD1 aligns across 11 bases. The CDR3 is made up of 16 amino acids. CDR1 is SGHVS, CDR2 FNYEAQ, per germline. Germline trimming cut 4 bases from V and 4 bases from J; bases unmatched to any gene: 8.